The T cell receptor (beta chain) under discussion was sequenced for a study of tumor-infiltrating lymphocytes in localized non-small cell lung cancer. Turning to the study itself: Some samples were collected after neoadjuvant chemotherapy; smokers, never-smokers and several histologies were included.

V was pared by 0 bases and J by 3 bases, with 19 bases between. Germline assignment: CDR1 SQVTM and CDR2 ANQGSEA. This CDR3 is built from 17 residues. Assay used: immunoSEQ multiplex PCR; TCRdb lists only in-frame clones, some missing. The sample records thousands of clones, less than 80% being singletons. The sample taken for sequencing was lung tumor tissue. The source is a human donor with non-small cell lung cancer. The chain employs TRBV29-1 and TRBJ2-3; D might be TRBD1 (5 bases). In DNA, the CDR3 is TGCAGCGTTGAAGATCTGGGGCACTATGATGGAACAGATACGCAGTATTTT. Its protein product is CSVEDLGHYDGTDTQYF.